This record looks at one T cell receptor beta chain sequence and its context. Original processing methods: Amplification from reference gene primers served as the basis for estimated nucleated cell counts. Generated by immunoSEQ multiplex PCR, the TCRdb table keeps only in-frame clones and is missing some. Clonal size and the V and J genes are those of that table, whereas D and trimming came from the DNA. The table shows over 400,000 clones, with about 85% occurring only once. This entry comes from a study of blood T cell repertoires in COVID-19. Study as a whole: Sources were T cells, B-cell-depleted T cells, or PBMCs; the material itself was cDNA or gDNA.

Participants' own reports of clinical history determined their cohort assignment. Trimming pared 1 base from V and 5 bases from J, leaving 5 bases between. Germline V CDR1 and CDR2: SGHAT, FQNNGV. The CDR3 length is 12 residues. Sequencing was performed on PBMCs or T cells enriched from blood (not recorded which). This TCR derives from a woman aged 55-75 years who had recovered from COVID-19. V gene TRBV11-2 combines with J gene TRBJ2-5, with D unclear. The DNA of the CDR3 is TGTGCCAGCAGCTTAGTTGCGGAGACCCAGTACTTC. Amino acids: CASSLVAETQYF.